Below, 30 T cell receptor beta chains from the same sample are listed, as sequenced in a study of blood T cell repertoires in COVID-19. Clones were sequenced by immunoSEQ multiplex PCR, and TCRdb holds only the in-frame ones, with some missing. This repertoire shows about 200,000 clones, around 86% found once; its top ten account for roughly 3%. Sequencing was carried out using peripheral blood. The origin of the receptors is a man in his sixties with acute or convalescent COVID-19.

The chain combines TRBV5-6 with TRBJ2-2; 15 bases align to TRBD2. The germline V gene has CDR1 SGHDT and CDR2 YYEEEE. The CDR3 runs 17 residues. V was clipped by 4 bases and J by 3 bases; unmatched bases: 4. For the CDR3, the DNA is TGTGCCAGCAGCCCGGGACTAGCGGGGGGACACACCGGGGAGCTGTTTTTT. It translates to CASSPGLAGGHTGELFF.

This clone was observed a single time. CDR3 DNA sequence: TGTGCCAGCAGCTCCTTGGGTAGCGAGATAGAAGAGACCCAGTACTTC. Translating gives CASSSLGSEIEETQYF. The chain carries TRBV5-8 and TRBJ2-5, with D perhaps TRBD2 (5 bases). The CDR3 is 16 amino acids. CDR1 is SGHTS and CDR2 is YDEGEE in the germline V gene. Trimming pared 3 bases from V and 3 bases from J, leaving 18 bases between.

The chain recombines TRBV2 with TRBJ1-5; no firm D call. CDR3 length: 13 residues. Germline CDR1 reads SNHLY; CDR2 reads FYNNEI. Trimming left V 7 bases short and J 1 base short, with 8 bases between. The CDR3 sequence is CASMRASNQPQHF. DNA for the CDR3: TGTGCCAGCATGCGGGCAAGCAATCAGCCCCAGCATTTT.

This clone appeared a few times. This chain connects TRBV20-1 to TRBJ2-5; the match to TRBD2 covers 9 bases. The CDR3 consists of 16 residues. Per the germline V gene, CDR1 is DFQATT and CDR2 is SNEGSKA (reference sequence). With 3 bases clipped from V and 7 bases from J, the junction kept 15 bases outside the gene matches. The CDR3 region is CSASVRSGGVGGTQYF. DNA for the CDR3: TGCAGTGCTAGTGTTCGTAGCGGGGGAGTCGGTGGGACCCAGTACTTC.

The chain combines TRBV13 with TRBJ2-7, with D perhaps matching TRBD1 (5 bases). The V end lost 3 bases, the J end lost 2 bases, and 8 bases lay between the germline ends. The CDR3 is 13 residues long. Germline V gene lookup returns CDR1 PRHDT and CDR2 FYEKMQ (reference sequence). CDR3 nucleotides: TGTGCCAGCAGCTTTTCAGGGCCCTACGAGCAGTACTTC. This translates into CASSFSGPYEQYF.

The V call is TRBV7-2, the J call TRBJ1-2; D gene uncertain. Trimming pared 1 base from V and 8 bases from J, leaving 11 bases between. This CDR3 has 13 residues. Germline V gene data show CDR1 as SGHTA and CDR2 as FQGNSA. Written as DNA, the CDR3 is TGTGCCAGCAGCTTAGGGGCCAGATCCGGCTACACCTTC. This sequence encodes CASSLGARSGYTF.

CDR3 DNA sequence: TGTGCCAGCAGTTACTCGACAGCCCCCTATGGCTACACCTTC. It translates to CASSYSTAPYGYTF. This chain uses TRBV6-5 with TRBJ1-2, with TRBD1 as a possible D gene (5 bases). This CDR3 contains 14 residues. Trimming shortened V by 0 bases and J by 4 bases, and 9 bases separated the two germline ends. The V gene's germline CDR1 is MNHEY and CDR2 SVGAGI.

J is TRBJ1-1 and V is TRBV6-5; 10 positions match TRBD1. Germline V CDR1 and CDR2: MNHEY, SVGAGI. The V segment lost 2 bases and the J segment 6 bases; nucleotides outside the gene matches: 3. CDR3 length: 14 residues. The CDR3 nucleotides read TGTGCCAGCAGTTACCGGGACAGGGGCTCTGAAGCTTTCTTT. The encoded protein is CASSYRDRGSEAFF.

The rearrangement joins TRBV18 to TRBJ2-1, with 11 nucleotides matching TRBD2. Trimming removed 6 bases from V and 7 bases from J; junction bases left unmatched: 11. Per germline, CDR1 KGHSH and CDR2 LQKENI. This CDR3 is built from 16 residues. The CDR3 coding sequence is TGTGCCAGCTCTCCTCAACGGTCTAGCGGGGGGAATGAGCAGTTCTTC. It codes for CASSPQRSSGGNEQFF.

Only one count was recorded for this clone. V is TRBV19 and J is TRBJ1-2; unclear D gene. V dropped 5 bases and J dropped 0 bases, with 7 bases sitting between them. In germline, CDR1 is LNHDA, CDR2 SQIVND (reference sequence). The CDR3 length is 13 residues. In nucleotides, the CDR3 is TGTGCCAGTAGTTGGGCAGCTAACTATGGCTACACCTTC. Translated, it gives CASSWAANYGYTF.

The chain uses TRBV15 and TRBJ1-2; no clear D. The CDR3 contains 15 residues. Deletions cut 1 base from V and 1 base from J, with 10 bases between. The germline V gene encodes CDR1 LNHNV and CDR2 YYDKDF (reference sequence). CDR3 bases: TGTGCCACCAGCAGAGTACCAGAAAATAACTATGGCTACACCTTC. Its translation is CATSRVPENNYGYTF.

The CDR3 DNA is TGTGCCAGCAGTTTGGAGCGGTTCGGGTTTTTT. This gives the protein CASSLERFGFF. The chain recombines TRBV27 with TRBJ1-4; D uncertain. This CDR3 contains 11 residues. V lost 3 bases to trimming and J lost 16 bases, with 12 bases between them. CDR1 MNHEY and CDR2 SMNVEV come from the germline V gene (reference sequence).

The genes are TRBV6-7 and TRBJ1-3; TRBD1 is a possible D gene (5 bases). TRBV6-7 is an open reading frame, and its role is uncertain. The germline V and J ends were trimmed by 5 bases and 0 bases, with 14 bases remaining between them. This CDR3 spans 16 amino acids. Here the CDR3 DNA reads TGTGCCAGCAGTAACGCGGGACTTAGCTCTGGAAACACCATATATTTT. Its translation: CASSNAGLSSGNTIYF.

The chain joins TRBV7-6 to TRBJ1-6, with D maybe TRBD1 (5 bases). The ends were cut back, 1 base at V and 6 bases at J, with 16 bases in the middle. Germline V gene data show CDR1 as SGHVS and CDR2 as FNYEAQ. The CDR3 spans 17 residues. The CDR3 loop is CASSLEGGQGPNSPLHF. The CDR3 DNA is TGTGCCAGCAGCTTAGAAGGAGGGCAGGGCCCTAATTCACCCCTCCACTTT.

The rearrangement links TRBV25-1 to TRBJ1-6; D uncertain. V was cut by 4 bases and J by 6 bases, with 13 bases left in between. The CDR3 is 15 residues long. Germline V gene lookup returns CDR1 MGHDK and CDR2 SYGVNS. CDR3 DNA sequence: TGTGCCAGCAGTGGAGGGCGCATCCTTAATTCACCCCTCCACTTT. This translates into CASSGGRILNSPLHF.

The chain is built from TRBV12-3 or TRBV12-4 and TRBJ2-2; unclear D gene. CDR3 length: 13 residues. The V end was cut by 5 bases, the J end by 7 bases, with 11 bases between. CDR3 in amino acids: CASSPRRSGELFF. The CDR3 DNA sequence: TGTGCCAGCAGTCCCCGTAGGAGCGGGGAGCTGTTTTTT.

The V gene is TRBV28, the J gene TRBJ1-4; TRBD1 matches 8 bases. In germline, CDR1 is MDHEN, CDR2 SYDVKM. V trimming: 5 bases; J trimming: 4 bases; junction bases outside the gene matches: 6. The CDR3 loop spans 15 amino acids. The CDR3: CASSHPTGDNEKLFF. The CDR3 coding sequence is TGTGCCAGCAGTCACCCGACAGGGGATAATGAAAAACTGTTTTTT.

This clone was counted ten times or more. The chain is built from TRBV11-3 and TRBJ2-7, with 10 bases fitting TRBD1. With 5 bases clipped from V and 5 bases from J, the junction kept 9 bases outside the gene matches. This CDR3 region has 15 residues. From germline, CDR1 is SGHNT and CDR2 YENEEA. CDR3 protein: CASSEPGQGFHEQYF. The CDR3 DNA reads TGTGCCAGCAGCGAGCCGGGACAGGGGTTCCACGAGCAGTACTTC.

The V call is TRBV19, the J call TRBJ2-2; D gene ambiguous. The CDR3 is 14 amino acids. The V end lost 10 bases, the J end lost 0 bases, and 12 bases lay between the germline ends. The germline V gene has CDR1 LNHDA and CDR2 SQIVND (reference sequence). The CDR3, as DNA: TGTGCCACCCATGCAGTTGCGAACACCGGGGAGCTGTTTTTT. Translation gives CATHAVANTGELFF.

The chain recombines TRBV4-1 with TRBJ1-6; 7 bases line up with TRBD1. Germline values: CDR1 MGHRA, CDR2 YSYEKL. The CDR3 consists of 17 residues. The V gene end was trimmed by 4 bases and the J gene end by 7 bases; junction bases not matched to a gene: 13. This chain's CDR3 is CASSPLGSTGNNSPLHF. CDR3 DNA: TGCGCCAGCAGCCCCCTGGGGTCGACAGGGAACAATTCACCCCTCCACTTT.

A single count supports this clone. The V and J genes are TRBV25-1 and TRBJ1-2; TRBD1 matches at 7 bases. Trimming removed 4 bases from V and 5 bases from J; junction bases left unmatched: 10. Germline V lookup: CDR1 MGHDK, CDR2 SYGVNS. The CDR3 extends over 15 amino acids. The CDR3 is CASSVPGQPEYGYTF. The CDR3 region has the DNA TGTGCCAGCAGTGTCCCGGGACAGCCGGAATATGGCTACACCTTC.

Here the CDR3 reads CATGGRAGANVLTF. The DNA for the CDR3 is TGTGCCACAGGGGGCAGGGCTGGGGCCAACGTCCTGACTTTC. This chain links TRBV24-1 with TRBJ2-6; 7 bases line up with TRBD1. The ends lost 10 bases at V and 2 bases at J; junction bases unmatched: 4. CDR1 and CDR2 from the germline V gene are KGHDR and SFDVKD. CDR3 length: 14 amino acids.

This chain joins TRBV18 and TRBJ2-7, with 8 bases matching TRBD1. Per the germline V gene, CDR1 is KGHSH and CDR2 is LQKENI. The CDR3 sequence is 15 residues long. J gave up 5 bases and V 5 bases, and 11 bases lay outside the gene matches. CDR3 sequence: CASSSRQGSRDEQYF. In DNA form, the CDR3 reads TGTGCCAGCTCATCTCGACAGGGGTCAAGGGACGAGCAGTACTTC.

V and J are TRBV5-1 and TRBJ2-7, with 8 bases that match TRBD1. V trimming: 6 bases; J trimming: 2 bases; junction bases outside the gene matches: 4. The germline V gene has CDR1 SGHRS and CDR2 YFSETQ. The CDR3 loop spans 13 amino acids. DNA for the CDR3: TGCGCCAGCAACCCGGGACAGGCCTACGAGCAGTACTTC. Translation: CASNPGQAYEQYF.

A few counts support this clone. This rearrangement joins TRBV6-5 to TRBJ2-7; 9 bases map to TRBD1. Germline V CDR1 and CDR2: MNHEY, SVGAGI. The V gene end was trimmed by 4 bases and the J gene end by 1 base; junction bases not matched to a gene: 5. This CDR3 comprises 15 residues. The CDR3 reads CASSSGTGRSYEQYF. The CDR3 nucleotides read TGTGCCAGCAGTTCCGGGACAGGGAGATCCTACGAGCAGTACTTC.

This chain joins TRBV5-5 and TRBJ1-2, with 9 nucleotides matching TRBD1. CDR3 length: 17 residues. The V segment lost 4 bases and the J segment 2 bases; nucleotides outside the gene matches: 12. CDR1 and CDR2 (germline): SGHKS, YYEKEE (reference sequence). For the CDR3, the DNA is TGTGCCAGCAGCCGTATACGACAGGGGGATTCCAACTATGGCTACACCTTC. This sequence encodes CASSRIRQGDSNYGYTF.

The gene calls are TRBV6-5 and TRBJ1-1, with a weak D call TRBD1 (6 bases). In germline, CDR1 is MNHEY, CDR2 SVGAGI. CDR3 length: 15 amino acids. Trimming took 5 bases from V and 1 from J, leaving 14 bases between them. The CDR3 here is CASSKHGTSNTEAFF. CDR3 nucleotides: TGTGCCAGCAGTAAACACGGGACATCGAACACTGAAGCTTTCTTT.

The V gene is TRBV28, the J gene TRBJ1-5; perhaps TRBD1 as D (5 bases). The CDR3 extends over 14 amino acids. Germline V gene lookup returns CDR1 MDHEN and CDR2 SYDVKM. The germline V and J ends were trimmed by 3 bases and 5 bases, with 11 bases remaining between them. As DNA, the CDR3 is TGTGCCAGCAGTTTTTTTTGGGGGGATCAGCCCCAGCATTTT. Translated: CASSFFWGDQPQHF.

Here the CDR3 DNA reads TGTGCCAGCAGCTTACAGGGGGCCACTGAAGCTTTCTTT. Encoded protein: CASSLQGATEAFF. The chain joins TRBV7-3 to TRBJ1-1, with 8 bases that match TRBD1. J lost 4 bases, V lost 2 bases, and 0 bases had no gene match. The CDR3 sequence is 13 residues long. Germline V gives CDR1 SGHTA, CDR2 FQGTGA.

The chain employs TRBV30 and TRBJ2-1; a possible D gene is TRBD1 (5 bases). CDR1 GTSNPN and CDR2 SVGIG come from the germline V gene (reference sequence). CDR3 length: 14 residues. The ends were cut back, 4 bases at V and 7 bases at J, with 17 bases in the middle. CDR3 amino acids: CAWNRGASRNEQFF. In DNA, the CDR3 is TGTGCCTGGAATCGTGGGGCCAGCAGGAATGAGCAGTTCTTC.